The clone carrying this T cell receptor beta chain was found many times. These data are taken from a study of response to subunit inactivated influenza vaccine. One entry per CDR3 protein results from TCRdb running MiXCR on the RT-PCR reads. The sample has under 550,000 distinct CDR3 sequences, less than 8% seen once. There are 15 residues in the CDR3. With 2 bases clipped from V and 6 bases from J, the junction kept 4 bases outside the gene matches. Germline CDR1 is LGHNA and CDR2 is YNFKEQ. Specimen: PBMCs from blood, collected around 25 months after vaccination. The V call is TRBV4-2, the J call TRBJ2-1; TRBD2 aligns across 10 bases. The sequence was collected from a man aged 45 to 75 who received an inactivated influenza vaccine. CDR3 amino acids: CASSQLAGVPNEQFF. The CDR3 coding sequence is TGTGCCAGCAGCCAACTAGCGGGAGTCCCCAATGAGCAGTTCTTC.